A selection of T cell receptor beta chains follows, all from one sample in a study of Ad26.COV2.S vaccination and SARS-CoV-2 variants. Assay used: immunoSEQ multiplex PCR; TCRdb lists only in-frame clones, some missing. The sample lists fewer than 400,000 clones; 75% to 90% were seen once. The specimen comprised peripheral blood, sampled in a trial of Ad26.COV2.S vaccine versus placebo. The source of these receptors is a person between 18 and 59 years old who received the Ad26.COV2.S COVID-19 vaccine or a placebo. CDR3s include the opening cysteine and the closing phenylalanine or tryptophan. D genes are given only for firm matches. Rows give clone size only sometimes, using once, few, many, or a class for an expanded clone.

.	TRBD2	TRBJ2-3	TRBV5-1	CASSFGTSGGAGDTQYF	TGCGCCAGCAGCTTTGGGACTAGCGGGGGGGCCGGAGATACGCAGTATTTT
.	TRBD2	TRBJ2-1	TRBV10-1	CASSAGTSFYNEQFF	TGCGCCAGCAGCGCCGGGACTAGCTTCTACAATGAGCAGTTCTTC
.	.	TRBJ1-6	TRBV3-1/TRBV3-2	CASSQARNGRALHF	TGTGCCAGCAGCCAAGCTCGGAACGGCAGGGCCCTCCACTTT
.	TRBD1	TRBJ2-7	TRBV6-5	CASSVGTGGDEQYF	TGTGCCAGCAGCGTGGGGACAGGGGGGGACGAGCAGTACTTC
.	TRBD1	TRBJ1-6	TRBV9	CASSVEGANSPLHF	TGTGCCAGCAGCGTAGAGGGGGCGAATTCACCCCTCCACTTT
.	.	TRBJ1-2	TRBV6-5	CASSYGTPAYGYTF	TGTGCCAGCAGTTATGGTACACCGGCCTATGGCTACACCTTC
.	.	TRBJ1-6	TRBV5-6	CASSLVGTESNSPLHF	TGTGCCAGCAGCTTGGTCGGGACGGAAAGTAATTCACCCCTCCACTTT
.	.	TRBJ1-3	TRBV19	CASSINRASGNTIYF	TGTGCCAGTAGTATAAACAGGGCCTCTGGAAACACCATATATTTT
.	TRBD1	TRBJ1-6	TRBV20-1	CSASRQGGPSPLHF	TGCAGTGCTAGTCGACAGGGGGGACCTTCACCCCTCCACTTT
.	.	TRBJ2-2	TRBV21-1	CASSKPTRGYGELFF	TGTGCCAGCAGCAAACCCACCCGAGGGTACGGGGAGCTGTTTTTT
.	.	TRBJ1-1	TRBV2	CASNRLGYTEAFF	TGTGCCAGCAACCGCTTGGGATACACTGAAGCTTTCTTT
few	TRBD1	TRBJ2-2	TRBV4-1	CASSQDGTGVSSTGELFF	TGCGCCAGCAGCCAAGATGGGACAGGGGTTTCTAGCACCGGGGAGCTGTTTTTT
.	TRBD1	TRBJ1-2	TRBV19	CASSIGQGDGYTF	TGTGCCAGTAGTATAGGACAGGGTGATGGCTACACCTTC
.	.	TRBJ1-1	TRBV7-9	CASSLSRGGSTEAFF	TGTGCCAGCAGCTTATCGAGGGGAGGGAGCACTGAAGCTTTCTTT
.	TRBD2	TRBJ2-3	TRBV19	CASTTTSGTDTQYF	TGTGCCAGTACTACGACTAGCGGCACAGATACGCAGTATTTT
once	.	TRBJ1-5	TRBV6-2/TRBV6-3	CASSYSVIGNQPQHF	TGTGCCAGCAGTTACTCGGTAATCGGCAATCAGCCCCAGCATTTT
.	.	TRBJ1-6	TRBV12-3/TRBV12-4	CASRPGYNSPLHF	TGTGCCAGCAGGCCCGGCTATAATTCACCCCTCCACTTT
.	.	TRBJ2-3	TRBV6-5	CASSPVIGTDTQYF	TGTGCCAGCAGTCCGGTGATCGGCACAGATACGCAGTATTTT
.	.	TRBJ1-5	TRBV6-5	CASSPERGNQPQHF	TGTGCCAGCAGTCCTGAGAGAGGCAATCAGCCCCAGCATTTT
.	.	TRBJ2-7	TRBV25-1	CASSELEGEQYF	TGTGCCAGCAGTGAATTGGAAGGGGAGCAGTACTTC
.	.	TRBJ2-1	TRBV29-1	CSVDGGAYNEQFF	TGCAGCGTTGATGGCGGGGCCTACAATGAGCAGTTCTTC
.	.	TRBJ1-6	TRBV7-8	CASSSRHGGSPLHF	TGTGCCAGCAGCTCCCGACATGGCGGGTCACCCCTCCACTTT
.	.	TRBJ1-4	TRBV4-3	CASSQVLDRGDEKLFF	TGCGCCAGCAGCCAAGTCCTGGACCGAGGGGATGAAAAACTGTTTTTT
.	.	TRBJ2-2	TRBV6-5	CASRAGRYTGELFF	TGTGCCAGCAGGGCGGGGCGGTACACCGGGGAGCTGTTTTTT
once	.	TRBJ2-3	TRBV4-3	CASSRGGATPDTQYF	TGCGCCAGCAGCCGGGGCGGAGCGACCCCAGATACGCAGTATTTT
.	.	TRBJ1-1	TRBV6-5	CASSYRVNTEAFF	TGTGCCAGCAGTTACCGGGTGAACACTGAAGCTTTCTTT
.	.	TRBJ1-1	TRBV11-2	CASRKRGAEAFF	TGTGCCAGCAGAAAACGGGGGGCTGAAGCTTTCTTT
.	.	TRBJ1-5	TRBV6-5	CASSNQAGQPQHF	TGTGCCAGCAGTAATCAAGCCGGACAGCCCCAGCATTTT
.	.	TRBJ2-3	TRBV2	CASSKARGGDTQYF	TGTGCCAGCAGTAAGGCCCGCGGAGGGGATACGCAGTATTTT
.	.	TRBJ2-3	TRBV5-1	CASSLAIVEMDTQYF	TGCGCCAGCAGCTTGGCGATCGTAGAGATGGATACGCAGTATTTT
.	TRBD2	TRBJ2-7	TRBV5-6	CASSLERGAYEQYF	TGTGCCAGCAGCCTGGAGCGGGGAGCCTACGAGCAGTACTTC
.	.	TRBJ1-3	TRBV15	CATSSRAGNTIYF	TGTGCCACCAGCAGCAGGGCTGGAAACACCATATATTTT
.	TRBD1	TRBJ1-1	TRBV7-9	CASSLSWDRETEAFF	TGTGCCAGCAGCTTATCGTGGGACAGGGAGACTGAAGCTTTCTTT
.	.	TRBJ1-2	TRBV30	CAWSQGSGYGYTF	TGTGCCTGGAGTCAAGGATCCGGCTATGGCTACACCTTC
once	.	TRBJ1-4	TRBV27	CASSARPGFRGPPKDEKLFF	TGTGCCAGCAGTGCACGTCCAGGGTTTCGGGGCCCACCGAAGGATGAAAAACTGTTTTTT
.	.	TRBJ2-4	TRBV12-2	CASRLAPNIQYF	TGTGCAAGTCGCTTAGCGCCAAACATTCAGTACTTC
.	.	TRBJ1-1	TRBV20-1	CSARQDTEAFF	TGCAGTGCTAGGCAGGACACTGAAGCTTTCTTT
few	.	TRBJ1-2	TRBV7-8	CASSPRREGYGYTF	TGTGCCAGCAGCCCTCGGCGTGAAGGGTATGGCTACACCTTC
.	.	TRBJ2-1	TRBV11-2	CASSPWTYNEQFF	TGTGCCAGCAGCCCTTGGACTTACAATGAGCAGTTCTTC
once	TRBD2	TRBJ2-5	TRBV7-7	CASSLAGGGETQYF	TGTGCTAGCAGCTTAGCTGGCGGGGGAGAGACCCAGTACTTC
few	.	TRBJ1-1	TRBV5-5	CASSLRVWTEAFF	TGTGCCAGCAGCCTCAGGGTCTGGACTGAAGCTTTCTTT
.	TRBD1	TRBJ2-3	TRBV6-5	CASSPRTGGPDTQYF	TGTGCCAGCAGTCCTCGGACAGGGGGGCCAGATACGCAGTATTTT
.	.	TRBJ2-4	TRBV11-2	CASSLDASLGTALAKNIQYF	TGTGCCAGCAGCTTAGACGCTAGCCTAGGGACTGCTCTAGCCAAAAACATTCAGTACTTC
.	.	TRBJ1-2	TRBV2	CASREGMPGYGYTF	TGTGCCTCGAGAGAGGGGATGCCGGGCTATGGCTACACCTTC
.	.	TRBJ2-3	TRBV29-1	CSVGGRGTDTQYF	TGCAGCGTTGGTGGACGAGGGACAGATACGCAGTATTTT
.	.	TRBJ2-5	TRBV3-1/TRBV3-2	CASSRWDAETQYF	TGTGCCAGCAGCCGCTGGGACGCAGAGACCCAGTACTTC
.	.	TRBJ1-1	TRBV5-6	CASSHEGEMNTEAFF	TGTGCCAGCAGTCACGAGGGAGAGATGAACACTGAAGCTTTCTTT
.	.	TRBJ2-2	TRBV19	CASGKEVITGELFF	TGTGCCAGTGGGAAGGAGGTAATAACCGGGGAGCTGTTTTTT
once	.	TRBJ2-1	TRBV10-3	CAISEREGDNEQFF	TGTGCCATCAGTGAAAGGGAAGGAGACAATGAGCAGTTCTTC
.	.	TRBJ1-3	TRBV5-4	CASSLGFGARGNTIYF	TGTGCCAGCAGCTTGGGTTTTGGGGCCCGAGGAAACACCATATATTTT
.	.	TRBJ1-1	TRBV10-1	CASSAQGNTEAFF	TGCGCCAGCAGTGCACAGGGAAACACTGAAGCTTTCTTT
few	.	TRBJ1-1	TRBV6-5	CASSPEIGGEAFF	TGTGCCAGCAGCCCGGAAATTGGGGGTGAAGCTTTCTTT